Listed below are T cell receptor beta chains from one sample, sequenced in a study of blood T cell repertoires in COVID-19. TCRdb's table, derived via immunoSEQ multiplex PCR, lists solely in-frame clones and lacks some. Of 80,000 to 95,000 clones listed, roughly 90% are singletons. The material sequenced was peripheral blood. The receptors were sampled from a woman in her 70s with acute or convalescent COVID-19. Both conserved end residues are part of each CDR3. Each record gives: J gene, V gene, clone size, D gene, CDR3 protein, CDR3 DNA. The D gene is left open where the match is weak. A clone size is listed for some rows: how often the clone was seen (once, few, many), or a class if it is expanded.

J gene: TRBJ1-4
V gene: TRBV7-9
clone size: -
D gene: TRBD1
CDR3 protein: CASSAQGWGEKLFF
CDR3 DNA: TGTGCCAGCAGCGCACAGGGGTGGGGTGAAAAACTGTTTTTT

J gene: TRBJ1-4
V gene: TRBV7-8
clone size: -
D gene: TRBD1
CDR3 protein: CASSKTGTVGEKLFF
CDR3 DNA: TGTGCCAGCAGCAAAACCGGGACAGTGGGCGAAAAACTGTTTTTT

J gene: TRBJ1-1
V gene: TRBV10-3
clone size: -
D gene: TRBD1
CDR3 protein: CAIKDRDGTEAFF
CDR3 DNA: TGTGCCATCAAGGACAGGGATGGCACTGAAGCTTTCTTT

J gene: TRBJ1-2
V gene: TRBV19
clone size: -
D gene: -
CDR3 protein: CASSLDRAVYGYTF
CDR3 DNA: TGTGCCAGTAGCTTGGACAGAGCCGTTTATGGCTACACCTTC

J gene: TRBJ2-6
V gene: TRBV6-4
clone size: once
D gene: -
CDR3 protein: CASSDSQGGSGANVLTF
CDR3 DNA: TGTGCCAGCAGTGATTCACAAGGGGGCTCTGGGGCCAACGTCCTGACTTTC

J gene: TRBJ2-5
V gene: TRBV7-8
clone size: -
D gene: TRBD2
CDR3 protein: CASSLAEFRDYDTKGETQYF
CDR3 DNA: TGTGCCAGCAGCTTAGCCGAATTCCGGGACTACGACACCAAGGGGGAGACCCAGTACTTC

J gene: TRBJ1-2
V gene: TRBV11-2
clone size: -
D gene: TRBD1
CDR3 protein: CASSLDQGARYGYTF
CDR3 DNA: TGTGCCAGCAGCTTAGATCAGGGGGCGCGGTATGGCTACACCTTC

J gene: TRBJ1-4
V gene: TRBV28
clone size: -
D gene: TRBD1
CDR3 protein: CASRRRDSRRSEKLFF
CDR3 DNA: TGTGCCAGCAGGAGACGGGACAGCCGAAGAAGCGAAAAACTGTTTTTT

J gene: TRBJ2-1
V gene: TRBV6-4
clone size: -
D gene: TRBD2
CDR3 protein: CASSETSGRHSYNEQFF
CDR3 DNA: TGTGCCAGCAGCGAAACTAGCGGGAGACACTCCTACAATGAGCAGTTCTTC

J gene: TRBJ1-5
V gene: TRBV6-6
clone size: -
D gene: -
CDR3 protein: CASTPYTQYSNQPQHF
CDR3 DNA: TGTGCCAGCACCCCCTATACCCAATATAGCAATCAGCCCCAGCATTTT

J gene: TRBJ2-7
V gene: TRBV5-4
clone size: -
D gene: -
CDR3 protein: CASSSNREGPRRGQYF
CDR3 DNA: TGTGCCAGCTCCTCAAACAGGGAAGGACCTCGACGAGGGCAGTACTTC

J gene: TRBJ1-6
V gene: TRBV5-1
clone size: -
D gene: -
CDR3 protein: CASSWVGGYNSPLHF
CDR3 DNA: TGCGCCAGCAGCTGGGTTGGCGGATATAATTCACCCCTCCACTTT

J gene: TRBJ1-1
V gene: TRBV3-1/TRBV3-2
clone size: -
D gene: -
CDR3 protein: CASSRTGGGTEAFF
CDR3 DNA: TGTGCCAGCAGCCGCACGGGGGGAGGAACTGAAGCTTTCTTT

J gene: TRBJ2-3
V gene: TRBV7-9
clone size: -
D gene: TRBD1
CDR3 protein: CASSLGLDRVTDTQYF
CDR3 DNA: TGTGCCAGCAGCTTAGGGCTGGACAGGGTAACAGATACGCAGTATTTT

J gene: TRBJ1-1
V gene: TRBV5-5
clone size: -
D gene: -
CDR3 protein: CASSLGVPGVTEAFF
CDR3 DNA: TGTGCCAGCAGCTTGGGTGTCCCGGGTGTCACTGAAGCTTTCTTT

J gene: TRBJ1-3
V gene: TRBV5-5
clone size: -
D gene: -
CDR3 protein: CASSRTTEIGNTIYF
CDR3 DNA: TGTGCCAGCAGCCGAACCACAGAAATTGGAAACACCATATATTTT

J gene: TRBJ2-1
V gene: TRBV7-9
clone size: once
D gene: -
CDR3 protein: CASRSGPGNEQFF
CDR3 DNA: TGTGCCAGCAGATCAGGACCGGGGAATGAGCAGTTCTTC

J gene: TRBJ1-1
V gene: TRBV19
clone size: -
D gene: TRBD1
CDR3 protein: CASSMTGVNTEAFF
CDR3 DNA: TGTGCCAGTAGTATGACAGGGGTGAACACTGAAGCTTTCTTT

J gene: TRBJ1-2
V gene: TRBV5-1
clone size: -
D gene: TRBD1
CDR3 protein: CASSSTGDVYGYTF
CDR3 DNA: TGCGCCAGCAGCTCGACAGGGGACGTCTATGGCTACACCTTC

J gene: TRBJ1-1
V gene: TRBV5-1
clone size: -
D gene: TRBD1
CDR3 protein: CASSLVSRGQTEAFF
CDR3 DNA: TGCGCCAGCAGCTTGGTAAGCAGGGGGCAGACTGAAGCTTTCTTT

J gene: TRBJ1-1
V gene: TRBV5-1
clone size: -
D gene: TRBD1
CDR3 protein: CASSLEGGAETEAFF
CDR3 DNA: TGCGCCAGCAGCTTGGAAGGGGGCGCGGAAACTGAAGCTTTCTTT

J gene: TRBJ1-2
V gene: TRBV28
clone size: -
D gene: -
CDR3 protein: CASSLDAVGGYGYTF
CDR3 DNA: TGTGCCAGCAGTTTGGATGCGGTCGGGGGGTATGGCTACACCTTC

J gene: TRBJ2-2
V gene: TRBV19
clone size: few
D gene: -
CDR3 protein: CASSIGGGTGELFF
CDR3 DNA: TGTGCCAGTAGTATAGGGGGAGGTACCGGGGAGCTGTTTTTT

J gene: TRBJ2-1
V gene: TRBV5-1
clone size: -
D gene: TRBD2
CDR3 protein: CASSFSGATSYNEQFF
CDR3 DNA: TGCGCCAGCAGCTTTAGCGGGGCGACCTCCTACAATGAGCAGTTCTTC

J gene: TRBJ2-1
V gene: TRBV5-1
clone size: -
D gene: TRBD1
CDR3 protein: CASSPGTGGGNEQFF
CDR3 DNA: TGCGCCAGCAGCCCGGGGACAGGGGGTGGCAATGAGCAGTTCTTC

J gene: TRBJ2-2
V gene: TRBV5-1
clone size: -
D gene: TRBD1
CDR3 protein: CASSRTGEVVGELFF
CDR3 DNA: TGCGCCAGCAGCAGGACAGGGGAGGTCGTCGGGGAGCTGTTTTTT

J gene: TRBJ1-4
V gene: TRBV5-4
clone size: -
D gene: TRBD1
CDR3 protein: CASSQRQGPANEKLFF
CDR3 DNA: TGTGCCAGCAGCCAGAGACAGGGTCCGGCTAATGAAAAACTGTTTTTT

J gene: TRBJ2-1
V gene: TRBV24-1
clone size: -
D gene: -
CDR3 protein: CATARVGGPYNEQFF
CDR3 DNA: TGTGCCACCGCCCGGGTCGGGGGACCCTACAATGAGCAGTTCTTC

J gene: TRBJ1-3
V gene: TRBV10-3
clone size: -
D gene: TRBD1
CDR3 protein: CAISEQGAGNTIYF
CDR3 DNA: TGTGCCATCAGTGAGCAGGGGGCTGGAAACACCATATATTTT

J gene: TRBJ2-1
V gene: TRBV6-2/TRBV6-3
clone size: -
D gene: -
CDR3 protein: CASSNARTFSYNEQFF
CDR3 DNA: TGTGCCAGCAGCAATGCTAGGACTTTCTCCTACAATGAGCAGTTCTTC